This passage covers 31 T cell receptor beta chains from one sample sequenced in a study of blood T cell repertoires in COVID-19. Clones were sequenced by immunoSEQ multiplex PCR, and TCRdb holds only the in-frame ones, with some missing. The data show about 87,000 clones, with approximately 79% seen just once and approximately 15% held by the top ten. Sequencing was performed on peripheral blood. These receptors originate from a woman older than 75 with active or convalescent COVID-19.

The chain carries TRBV11-2 and TRBJ2-1; D is ambiguous. Germline CDR1 and CDR2: SGHAT and FQNNGV. Between the trimmed V and J ends, which lost 5 bases and 12 bases, there was a span of 8 bases. The CDR3 is 10 residues long. CDR3 coding DNA: TGTGCCAGCAGCGCCAACGGGCAGTTCTTC. Translation gives CASSANGQFF.

The chain links TRBV4-1 to TRBJ1-2; D is perhaps TRBD1 (5 bases). The length of the CDR3 is 14 residues. V gave up 0 bases and J gave up 4 bases, with 9 bases separating them. Germline lookup yields CDR1 MGHRA and CDR2 YSYEKL. CDR3 sequence (DNA): TGCGCCAGCAGCCAAGATTCCACAGGCTATGGCTACACCTTC. Translated, it gives CASSQDSTGYGYTF.

The rearrangement links TRBV15 to TRBJ1-4; a possible D gene is TRBD1 (6 bases). Between the trimmed V and J ends, which lost 3 bases and 6 bases, there was a span of 8 bases. Germline CDR1 LNHNV, CDR2 YYDKDF (reference sequence). The CDR3 spans 13 residues. The CDR3 DNA reads TGTGCCACCAGCAGGGACAGCGATGAAAAACTGTTTTTT. Translating it yields CATSRDSDEKLFF.

The chain joins TRBV29-1 to TRBJ2-1; TRBD1 agrees at 7 bases. This CDR3 has 13 amino acids. CDR1 SQVTM and CDR2 ANQGSEA come from the germline V gene. The V segment lost 4 bases and the J segment 5 bases; nucleotides outside the gene matches: 5. The CDR3 loop is CSVAGQGDNEQFF. Written as DNA, the CDR3 is TGCAGCGTTGCTGGGCAGGGGGACAATGAGCAGTTCTTC.

The V gene is TRBV5-1, the J gene TRBJ1-5; no firm D call. Trimming cost V 3 bases and J 2 bases, with 18 bases left between them. CDR3 size: 17 residues. Germline V gives CDR1 SGHRS, CDR2 YFSETQ. CDR3 sequence: CASSSKVGSRRNQPQHF. Written as DNA, the CDR3 is TGCGCCAGCAGCTCAAAAGTTGGGAGTAGGCGCAATCAGCCCCAGCATTTT.

The chain is built from TRBV5-1 and TRBJ2-7, with D perhaps matching TRBD2 (7 bases). Trimming left V 0 bases short and J 6 bases short, with 19 bases between. Germline CDR1 reads SGHRS; CDR2 reads YFSETQ. The CDR3 runs to 16 residues. The CDR3 is CASSLGVRGALREQYF. CDR3 sequence (DNA): TGCGCCAGCAGCTTGGGAGTTCGGGGGGCGCTTCGCGAGCAGTACTTC. Combining the CDR3 with reference TRBV5-1 and TRBJ2-7 gives the whole variable domain KAGVTQTPRYLIKTRGQQVTLSCSPISGHRSVSWYQQTPGQGLQFLFEYFSETQRNKGNFPGRFSGRQFSNSRSEMNVSTLELGDSALYLCASSLGVRGALREQYFGPGTRLTVT.

The CDR3 reads CAISEPGGRSYEQYF. The CDR3 coding sequence is TGTGCCATCAGTGAACCAGGCGGGCGGTCCTACGAGCAGTACTTC. The gene calls are TRBV10-3 and TRBJ2-7, with D maybe TRBD2 (5 bases). The CDR3 runs 15 residues. In germline, CDR1 is ENHRY, CDR2 SYGVKD. Trimming removed 3 bases from V and 1 base from J, with 13 bases in between.

This clone was detected only a few times. The V call is TRBV4-3, the J call TRBJ2-5; possible D gene TRBD2, 5 bases. The ends were cut back, 6 bases at V and 1 base at J, with 9 bases in the middle. The CDR3 is 13 amino acids. Germline lookup yields CDR1 LGHNA and CDR2 YSLEER. Here the CDR3 reads CASSRGFQETQYF. The CDR3 DNA sequence: TGCGCCAGCAGTCGGGGATTCCAAGAGACCCAGTACTTC.

The chain joins TRBV6-6 to TRBJ2-7; possible D gene TRBD2, 5 bases. The CDR3 runs to 13 residues. The germline CDR1 and CDR2 sequences are MNHNY and SVGAGI (reference sequence). Trimming stripped 0 bases from V and 6 bases from J, with 9 bases between. The CDR3: CASSYSGVGEQYF. CDR3 coding DNA: TGTGCCAGCAGTTACTCCGGGGTAGGCGAGCAGTACTTC.

V and J are TRBV30 and TRBJ2-1, with D hard to call. V was clipped by 2 bases and J by 7 bases, with 18 bases between them. CDR3 size: 15 residues. Per the germline V gene, CDR1 is GTSNPN and CDR2 is SVGIG (reference sequence). The DNA of the CDR3 is TGTGCCTGGAGTTCGGCCGGAACTACTCCTAATGAGCAGTTCTTC. Translating it yields CAWSSAGTTPNEQFF.

V usage is TRBV6-6 and J usage is TRBJ1-3; D gene ambiguous. The CDR3 is 12 amino acids. Per the germline V gene, CDR1 is MNHNY and CDR2 is SVGAGI (reference sequence). The ends were cut back, 6 bases at V and 8 bases at J, with 11 bases in the middle. The CDR3 spells CASSGGRDTIYF. The CDR3 bases are TGTGCCAGCAGCGGAGGGAGGGACACCATATATTTT.

In its sample, this clone was seen a few times. The sample has other DNA sequences that encode this CDR3 too. The chain has TRBV19 and TRBJ2-7; possibly TRBD2 for D (6 bases). CDR3 length: 13 residues. The germline gives CDR1 LNHDA, CDR2 SQIVND (reference sequence). V lost 1 base and J lost 2, with 6 bases in between. This CDR3 is CASSIGGAYEQYF. The CDR3 coding sequence is TGTGCCAGTAGTATAGGGGGGGCCTACGAGCAGTACTTC.

This rearrangement joins TRBV10-1 to TRBJ1-5, with TRBD1 as a possible D gene (5 bases). The CDR3 is made up of 14 amino acids. Trimming removed 8 bases at V and 9 bases at J, with 20 bases between. Germline V CDR1 and CDR2: WNHNN, SYGVQD (reference sequence). CDR3: CASAPVWGGVPQHF. CDR3 nucleotides: TGCGCCAGCGCTCCTGTTTGGGGGGGGGTGCCCCAGCATTTT.

The V gene is TRBV21-1, the J gene TRBJ2-7; the table gives TRBD2 as D, unverified against the DNA. TRBV21-1 is noted as a pseudogene. This CDR3 has 15 residues. The CDR3 here is CASSKTSGISYEQYF. The CDR3 DNA follows: TGTGCCAGCAGCAAGACTAGCGGGATCTCCTACGAGCAGTACTTC.

J is TRBJ2-1 and V is TRBV21-1; the tabulated D call, TRBD2, remains unverified against the DNA. TRBV21-1 is annotated as a pseudogene. This CDR3 is built from 14 residues. The DNA of the CDR3 is TGTGCCATCCCGGATAGCGGGGGGGGGAATGAGCAGTTCTTC. Encoded protein: CAIPDSGGGNEQFF.

V and J are TRBV6-5 and TRBJ1-2; 7 positions match TRBD1. Trimming took 0 bases from V and 6 from J; bases not matched to a gene: 7. The CDR3 is 15 residues long. Germline V gene lookup returns CDR1 MNHEY and CDR2 SVGAGI. The DNA of the CDR3 is TGTGCCAGCAGTTACTCGAGAGGGGGCGGGGATGGCTACACCTTC. Translation gives CASSYSRGGGDGYTF.

For the CDR3, the DNA is TGTGCCTGGAGTCTGGCCCCAAATCAATACAATGAGCAGTTCTTC. Translation gives CAWSLAPNQYNEQFF. The gene calls are TRBV30 and TRBJ2-1; D is unresolved. Trimming cost V 2 bases and J 4 bases, with 15 bases left between them. Germline CDR1 and CDR2: GTSNPN and SVGIG (reference sequence). The CDR3 consists of 15 residues.

CDR3 nucleotide sequence: TGTGCCAGCAGAGTACCGTCCGGGGGGGGAGAGACCCAGTACTTC. Amino acid sequence: CASRVPSGGGETQYF. This chain connects TRBV6-5 to TRBJ2-5; 8 bases line up with TRBD2. The CDR3 has 15 amino acids. J was trimmed by 4 bases and V by 6 bases; bases with no gene match: 10. Germline CDR1 and CDR2: MNHEY and SVGAGI.

This clone appeared a few times. The chain links TRBV7-2 to TRBJ2-3; 12 bases fit TRBD2. V shed 1 base and J 5 bases; nucleotides not matched to a gene: 10. CDR3 size: 18 residues. Germline V gene data show CDR1 as SGHTA and CDR2 as FQGNSA. The DNA of the CDR3 is TGTGCCAGCAGCTTAGGTTCTCTAGCGGGGGGGTTAGTAGATACGCAGTATTTT. It specifies CASSLGSLAGGLVDTQYF.

The chain combines TRBV7-2 with TRBJ1-3; D is unclear. Trimming took off 0 bases at V and 0 bases at J, with 12 bases between the two ends. This CDR3 comprises 17 residues. CDR1 and CDR2 (germline): SGHTA, FQGNSA. CDR3 in amino acids: CASSLAGGLISGNTIYF. The CDR3, as DNA: TGTGCCAGCAGCTTAGCGGGAGGACTGATCTCTGGAAACACCATATATTTT. Looking up the rest from reference TRBV7-2 and TRBJ1-3 gives the full variable domain: GAGVSQSPSNKVTEKGKDVELRCDPISGHTALYWYRQSLGQGLEFLIYFQGNSAPDKSGLPSDRFSAERTGGSVSTLTIQRTQQEDSAVYLCASSLAGGLISGNTIYFGEGSWLTVV.

V usage is TRBV28 and J usage is TRBJ1-6; 9 nucleotides align to TRBD1. This CDR3 has 14 residues. V lost 6 bases, J lost 11 bases, and 8 bases stayed unmatched. Germline V lookup: CDR1 MDHEN, CDR2 SYDVKM. DNA for the CDR3: TGTGCCAGCAGCTTACAGGGGGCGTTCGCACCCCTCCACTTT. Its translation: CASSLQGAFAPLHF.

There are a few counts of this clone. The chain combines TRBV11-3 with TRBJ1-1, with D maybe TRBD1 (5 bases). Trimming left V 1 base short and J 1 base short, with 7 bases between. The CDR3 covers 14 residues. In germline, CDR1 is SGHNT, CDR2 YENEEA. This CDR3 is CASSLGGANTEAFF. The CDR3 region has the DNA TGTGCCAGCAGCTTAGGTGGGGCGAACACTGAAGCTTTCTTT.

This chain links TRBV2 with TRBJ1-1; D perhaps matches TRBD1 (6 bases). Germline CDR1 and CDR2: SNHLY and FYNNEI. CDR3 length: 13 amino acids. The V gene lost 7 bases and the J gene lost 1 base, with 10 bases spanning the gap. CDR3 protein: CASNEQGNTEAFF. The CDR3 DNA reads as TGTGCCAGCAACGAACAGGGGAACACTGAAGCTTTCTTT.

The chain recombines TRBV11-3 with TRBJ1-3, with TRBD1 as a possible D gene (5 bases). From germline, CDR1 is SGHNT and CDR2 YENEEA. The CDR3 length is 15 residues. The germline V and J ends were trimmed by 5 bases and 3 bases, with 14 bases remaining between them. This chain's CDR3 is CASSQRSGGGNTIYF. CDR3 sequence (DNA): TGTGCCAGCAGCCAAAGATCCGGGGGTGGAAACACCATATATTTT.

The chain is built from TRBV4-2 and TRBJ1-5; 8 positions agree with TRBD1. This CDR3 region has 15 residues. Germline V gene sequence: CDR1 LGHNA, CDR2 YNFKEQ. J gave up 7 bases and V 5 bases, and 10 bases lay outside the gene matches. The CDR3 loop reads CASSTQDRERQPQHF. The CDR3 coding sequence is TGTGCCAGCAGCACCCAGGACAGGGAGAGGCAGCCCCAGCATTTT.

V usage is TRBV29-1 and J usage is TRBJ2-1; TRBD2 matches 7 bases. The V gene end was trimmed by 6 bases and the J gene end by 4 bases; junction bases not matched to a gene: 12. This CDR3 has 15 amino acids. Germline V gene data show CDR1 as SQVTM and CDR2 as ANQGSEA. CDR3 loop: CSVARLAGAYNEQFF. DNA for the CDR3: TGCAGCGTGGCGAGGCTGGCGGGAGCGTACAATGAGCAGTTCTTC.

The rearrangement uses TRBV6-4 and TRBJ2-2, with a tentative D call TRBD1 (6 bases). The CDR3 runs to 13 residues. Germline V gene lookup returns CDR1 MRHNA and CDR2 SNTAGT. V lost 11 bases to trimming and J lost 5 bases, with 15 bases between them. The CDR3 loop is CAQTGTRTGELFF. CDR3 DNA: TGTGCCCAGACCGGGACAAGGACCGGGGAGCTGTTTTTT.

This chain connects TRBV11-3 to TRBJ2-7; a possible D gene is TRBD1 (7 bases). CDR1 is SGHNT and CDR2 is YENEEA in the germline V gene. The CDR3 length is 14 residues. The V gene lost 5 bases and the J gene lost 4 bases, with 15 bases spanning the gap. This CDR3 is CASSPGGQPYEQYF. The DNA of the CDR3 is TGTGCCAGCAGCCCCGGGGGACAGCCGTACGAGCAGTACTTC.

The CDR3 spells CASSHGGRGNYGYTF. The DNA of the CDR3 is TGTGCCAGCAGCCATGGTGGCAGGGGTAACTATGGCTACACCTTC. This chain links TRBV3-1 (or the pseudogene TRBV3-2) with TRBJ1-2; D possibly corresponds to TRBD1 (6 bases). This CDR3 region has 15 residues. Germline CDR1 is LGHDT and CDR2 is YNNKEL (reference sequence). V lost 3 bases and J 1 base, leaving 12 bases between the germline ends.

This chain links TRBV7-9 with TRBJ2-7; 7 bases line up with TRBD2. Germline V gene data show CDR1 as SEHNR and CDR2 as FQNEAQ (reference sequence). This CDR3 has 14 amino acids. The trim removed 5 bases at V and 4 bases at J, leaving 8 bases unmatched. The CDR3 loop reads CASSKGRDYYEQYF. DNA of the CDR3: TGTGCCAGCAGCAAGGGGCGGGACTATTACGAGCAGTACTTC.

The chain combines TRBV7-9 with TRBJ1-1; the match to TRBD1 covers 7 bases. The CDR3 is 14 amino acids. V trimming: 1 base; J trimming: 6 bases; junction bases outside the gene matches: 5. The V gene's germline CDR1 is SEHNR and CDR2 FQNEAQ (reference sequence). CDR3 nucleotide sequence: TGTGCCAGCAGCTTAGATTGGACAGGAGCTGAAGCTTTCTTT. Its protein product is CASSLDWTGAEAFF.